This TCR beta chain was sequenced for a study of cytomegalovirus exposure and HLA in healthy donors. In the PCR, 60 Vbeta and 13 Jbeta primers were used. Clones were sequenced by immunoSEQ multiplex PCR, and TCRdb holds only the in-frame ones, with some missing. The sample contains roughly 130,000 clones, about two thirds of which appear only once. Germline-derived CDR1 and CDR2 are SQVTM and ANQGSEA. The CDR3 is 14 amino acids. Unmatched junction bases numbered 7, after V lost 6 bases and J lost 2 bases. The clonotype originates from an older woman in good health and CMV-seropositive. This rearrangement joins TRBV29-1 to TRBJ2-3, with 8 nucleotides matching TRBD2. Sample: PBMCs. The CDR3 bases are TGCAGCGTAGAAAGCGGGGGACACACAGATACGCAGTATTTT. Protein: CSVESGGHTDTQYF.